This section outlines one T cell receptor beta chain sequence together with its context. Antigen specificity is unknown. This sample stems from a study of radiotherapy plus CTLA-4 blockade in lung cancer. Study findings and constraints: In blood, early T cell clone dynamics reportedly predicted response best, together with interferon-beta.

Clones were read by immunoSEQ multiplex PCR, and TCRdb kept only the in-frame ones, dropping some. The sample contains some 120,000 clones, more than 65% of which appear only once. The V gene end was trimmed by 1 base and the J gene end by 0 bases; junction bases not matched to a gene: 3. CDR3 length: 17 residues. Per the germline V gene, CDR1 is LNHDA and CDR2 is SQIVND (reference sequence). The chain links TRBV19 to TRBJ2-7; 13 bases fit TRBD2. The TCR sequence derives from a human donor with non-small cell lung cancer that progressed on radiotherapy plus ipilimumab. Some clones in this sample may be carry-over from other donors' samples. The source was peripheral blood, collected from a patient treated with radiotherapy plus ipilimumab. The CDR3 sequence: CASSIGGLAGRSYEQYF. The CDR3 nucleotides read TGTGCCAGTAGTATAGGGGGACTAGCGGGGCGCTCCTACGAGCAGTACTTC.